The clone carrying this T cell receptor beta chain was seen only a few times. cDNA reverse transcribed from extracted RNA served as the sequencing template. Using immunoSEQ multiplex PCR, the repertoire was profiled, and TCRdb retains in-frame clones only, with some absent. This repertoire shows 130,000 or so clones, 47% found once; its top ten account for 8% to 11%. The data stem from a study of CD8+ T cells in alopecia areata. V was clipped by 4 bases and J by 0 bases, with 16 bases between them. CDR3 size: 17 residues. CDR1 SQVTM and CDR2 ANQGSEA come from the germline V gene. The TCR comes from a human donor with alopecia areata. The sample taken for sequencing was NKG2D-low CD8+ T cells sorted from blood. The gene calls are TRBV29-1 and TRBJ2-6; a weak D match, TRBD1 (5 bases). CDR3 DNA: TGCAGCGTTGCCCTTGATCAGGGAAGCTCTGGGGCCAACGTCCTGACTTTC. Its protein product is CSVALDQGSSGANVLTF.